The 9 T cell receptor beta chains in this list originate from one sample, sequenced in a study of blood T cell repertoires in COVID-19 (dated by TCRdb to 2018 to 2020). Receptors were amplified or captured by the immunoSEQ multiplex PCR assay. The source is immuneACCESS, and TCRdb retained only in-frame sequences with V and J called. Part of the clones is not carried over; for the studies checked, unresolved V genes explain less than half of this, and the remainder is unexplained. Present in this sample are roughly 130,000 clones, 80% of which were seen just once. Together, the top ten hold under 2.5% of the sample. Sequenced material: peripheral blood. Receptors originate from a man in his 70s with acute or convalescent COVID-19.

This chain connects TRBV7-6 to TRBJ2-4, with 7 nucleotides matching TRBD2. After removal of 1 base from V and 0 bases from J, the junction contained 3 bases not matched to a gene. Germline values: CDR1 SGHVS, CDR2 FNYEAQ. This CDR3 comprises 16 residues. The CDR3 loop reads CASSLGGGLAKNIQYF. CDR3 bases: TGTGCCAGCAGCTTAGGGGGGGGTCTAGCCAAAAACATTCAGTACTTC.

The rearrangement joins TRBV12-3 or TRBV12-4 to TRBJ1-2; D is unresolved. V dropped 4 bases and J dropped 4 bases, with 4 bases sitting between them. The CDR3 extends over 11 amino acids. The CDR3 spells CASSSSYGYTF. The CDR3 DNA reads TGTGCCAGCAGTTCCAGCTATGGCTACACCTTC.

The gene calls are TRBV9 and TRBJ1-5; D is ambiguous. Germline CDR1 is SGDLS and CDR2 is YYNGEE. There are 15 residues in the CDR3. Trimming pared 0 bases from V and 0 bases from J, leaving 7 bases between. The CDR3 is CASSVGVSSNQPQHF. In nucleotides, the CDR3 is TGTGCCAGCAGCGTAGGAGTTTCTAGCAATCAGCCCCAGCATTTT.

V usage is TRBV28 and J usage is TRBJ1-2, with 9 bases aligning to TRBD1. The CDR3 is 14 residues long. The V gene end was trimmed by 8 bases and the J gene end by 2 bases; junction bases not matched to a gene: 6. Germline V CDR1 and CDR2: MDHEN, SYDVKM. Here the CDR3 DNA reads TGTGCCAGCCGCGGACAGGGGAAGAACTATGGCTACACCTTC. Translating it yields CASRGQGKNYGYTF.

The CDR3 nucleotides read TGCGCCAGCAGCCGCTGGGAGGGTAAAGGCTATGGCTACACCTTC. Residues: CASSRWEGKGYGYTF. V and J are TRBV5-1 and TRBJ1-2; D is uncertain. The germline gives CDR1 SGHRS, CDR2 YFSETQ. The CDR3 consists of 15 residues. Trimming took 4 bases from V and 4 from J, leaving 17 bases between them.

J is TRBJ2-3 and V is TRBV6-2 or TRBV6-3; 8 bases agree with TRBD2. This CDR3 has 14 residues. Per germline, CDR1 MNHEY and CDR2 SVGEGT. Trimming cost V 6 bases and J 0 bases; bases outside gene matches: 2. The CDR3 is CASSGGASTDTQYF. Here the CDR3 DNA reads TGTGCCAGCAGCGGGGGGGCTAGCACAGATACGCAGTATTTT.

V is TRBV27 and J is TRBJ2-3; no clear D. V was trimmed by 1 base and J by 0 bases, leaving 8 bases between them. Germline CDR1 reads MNHEY; CDR2 reads SMNVEV (reference sequence). This CDR3 has 15 amino acids. CDR3 residues: CASSLWSGSTDTQYF. In DNA, the CDR3 is TGTGCCAGCAGTTTATGGTCCGGGAGCACAGATACGCAGTATTTT.

This clone occurred once. The chain carries TRBV5-5 and TRBJ2-7; no reliable D call. CDR3 size: 13 residues. Germline V gives CDR1 SGHKS, CDR2 YYEKEE (reference sequence). V shed 0 bases and J shed 7 bases, with 11 bases lying between them. The CDR3 nucleotides read TGTGCCAGCAGCTTGGTCCCCTTGGCTGAGCAGTACTTC. It encodes CASSLVPLAEQYF.

The rearrangement uses TRBV19 and TRBJ2-5, with TRBD1 as a possible D gene (5 bases). CDR3 length: 15 amino acids. From germline, CDR1 is LNHDA and CDR2 SQIVND (reference sequence). The germline V and J ends were trimmed by 0 bases and 2 bases, with 10 bases remaining between them. The CDR3 region is CASSIEAGWQETQYF. The CDR3 DNA sequence: TGTGCCAGTAGTATAGAGGCAGGGTGGCAAGAGACCCAGTACTTC.